The 18 T cell receptor beta chains listed next were all sequenced from one sample in a study of CD8 T cells in Susac syndrome. Reverse transcription used about 0.45 to 1 ug RNA and random hexamers. Via MiXCR, TCRdb re-called the immunoSEQ multiplex PCR reads, giving one row per CDR3 protein. The sample shows around 95,000 distinct CDR3 sequences, roughly 96% of them seen only once. Sequencing input: CD8+ T cells from PBMCs. These receptors all stem from a human donor with Susac syndrome.

The gene calls are TRBV5-1 and TRBJ2-3; 9 bases fit TRBD1. Germline assignment: CDR1 SGHRS and CDR2 YFSETQ. The V gene end was trimmed by 2 bases and the J gene end by 5 bases; junction bases not matched to a gene: 9. This CDR3 region has 16 residues. The DNA for the CDR3 is TGCGCCAGCAGCTTCGGACAGGGGCCTTCGGTAGATACGCAGTATTTT. It translates to CASSFGQGPSVDTQYF.

V usage is TRBV29-1 and J usage is TRBJ2-7; no reliable D call. Per germline, CDR1 SQVTM and CDR2 ANQGSEA. Trimming pared 5 bases from V and 1 base from J, leaving 24 bases between. The CDR3 length is 17 residues. The DNA of the CDR3 is TGCAGCGTTCAATCAGTGGATGCCGAGACGGTTTCCTACGAGCAGTACTTC. It translates to CSVQSVDAETVSYEQYF.

V is TRBV19 and J is TRBJ1-1; D gene ambiguous. V was shortened by 5 bases and J by 2 bases, with 12 bases between the two germline ends. The CDR3 has 14 amino acids. Germline CDR1 LNHDA, CDR2 SQIVND (reference sequence). The CDR3 is CASSLRRSNTEAFF. The DNA of the CDR3 is TGTGCCAGTAGTCTCCGGAGGTCTAACACTGAAGCTTTCTTT. Drawing the rest from reference TRBV19 and TRBJ1-1, the complete variable domain is DGGITQSPKYLFRKEGQNVTLSCEQNLNHDAMYWYRQDPGQGLRLIYYSQIVNDFQKGDIAEGYSVSREKKESFPLTVTSAQKNPTAFYLCASSLRRSNTEAFFGQGTRLTVV.

This clonotype was observed a few times. The rearrangement uses TRBV3-1 and TRBJ2-2; D gene ambiguous. Per germline, CDR1 LGHDT and CDR2 YNNKEL (reference sequence). V gave up 2 bases and J gave up 8 bases, with 3 bases separating them. The CDR3 extends over 11 amino acids. CDR3 loop: CASSQTGELFF. The DNA of the CDR3 is TGTGCCAGCAGCCAAACAGGGGAGCTGTTTTTT.

The V call is TRBV29-1, the J call TRBJ1-2; a weak D match, TRBD1 (6 bases). CDR3 length: 15 residues. The germline V and J ends were trimmed by 5 bases and 1 base, with 17 bases remaining between them. Germline V gene lookup returns CDR1 SQVTM and CDR2 ANQGSEA. The CDR3 nucleotides are TGCAGCGTTAAATTAAGGACAGCTTATAACTATGGCTACACCTTC. As protein: CSVKLRTAYNYGYTF.

The genes are TRBV20-1 and TRBJ2-1; the D gene is possibly TRBD2 (6 bases). The CDR3 has 19 amino acids. Germline V gene lookup returns CDR1 DFQATT and CDR2 SNEGSKA (reference sequence). V lost 3 bases to trimming and J lost 0 bases, with 24 bases between them. CDR3 sequence (DNA): TGCAGTGCTAGTTCCGGGACTGTGAAGAAAGGCGGCTCCTACAATGAGCAGTTCTTC. Residues: CSASSGTVKKGGSYNEQFF.

This chain links TRBV4-1 with TRBJ2-1, with D perhaps being TRBD1 or TRBD2 (5 bases each). Germline CDR1 is MGHRA and CDR2 is YSYEKL. The V gene lost 2 bases and the J gene lost 0 bases, with 14 bases spanning the gap. The CDR3 is 17 residues long. The CDR3 region is CASSQIGARFSYNEQFF. CDR3 in DNA: TGCGCCAGCAGCCAAATCGGGGCTAGGTTCTCCTACAATGAGCAGTTCTTC.

This chain links TRBV21-1 with TRBJ2-3; the table gives TRBD1 as D, unverified against the DNA. TRBV21-1 represents a pseudogene. The CDR3 is 16 amino acids. For the CDR3, the DNA is TGTGCCAGCAGCTCCACCGGACAGGGCTGCACAGATACGCAGTATTTT. It codes for CASSSTGQGCTDTQYF.

This clonotype has a single count. This chain uses TRBV4-1 with TRBJ2-1, with 9 bases that match TRBD2. Trimming removed 4 bases from V and 7 bases from J; junction bases left unmatched: 11. The CDR3 runs 16 residues. Germline-derived CDR1 and CDR2 are MGHRA and YSYEKL. CDR3 protein: CASSLKGGRAGNEQFF. The CDR3 DNA is TGCGCCAGCAGCCTCAAAGGCGGGAGGGCCGGGAATGAGCAGTTCTTC.

CDR3 residues: CSVCLAGGIDEQFF. The CDR3 DNA reads TGCAGCGTTTGCCTAGCGGGAGGGATTGATGAGCAGTTCTTC. The genes are TRBV29-1 and TRBJ2-1; 12 nucleotides agree with TRBD2. V lost 5 bases to trimming and J lost 8 bases; unmatched junction nucleotides: 7. The germline V gene encodes CDR1 SQVTM and CDR2 ANQGSEA. The CDR3 length is 14 residues.

The genes are TRBV11-2 and TRBJ1-2; the D gene is possibly TRBD1 (5 bases). Trimming stripped 3 bases from V and 7 bases from J, with 15 bases between. Germline CDR1 is SGHAT and CDR2 is FQNNGV. The CDR3 is 14 amino acids. CDR3 DNA: TGTGCCAGCAGCTTCGGGGCCACCCGGTCTGGCTACACCTTC. It translates to CASSFGATRSGYTF.

This chain links TRBV3-1 with TRBJ1-2; TRBD1 might be the D (6 bases). The CDR3 extends over 14 amino acids. The germline V gene has CDR1 LGHDT and CDR2 YNNKEL (reference sequence). Between the trimmed V and J ends, which lost 4 bases and 0 bases, there was a span of 9 bases. CDR3: CASSLRQANYGYTF. The CDR3 DNA follows: TGTGCCAGCAGCCTCCGACAGGCTAACTATGGCTACACCTTC. Complete variable domain (other parts from reference TRBV3-1 and TRBJ1-2): DTAVSQTPKYLVTQMGNDKSIKCEQNLGHDTMYWYKQDSKKFLKIMFSYNNKELIINETVPNRFSPKSPDKAHLNLHINSLELGDSAVYFCASSLRQANYGYTFGSGTRLTVV.

The J gene is TRBJ2-1, the V gene TRBV9; D gene ambiguous. The CDR3 contains 12 residues. The V and J ends lost 0 bases and 4 bases respectively, with 2 bases between them. CDR1 is SGDLS and CDR2 is YYNGEE in the germline V gene. CDR3 amino acids: CASSVEYNEQFF. In DNA, the CDR3 is TGTGCCAGCAGCGTAGAGTACAATGAGCAGTTCTTC.

The chain has TRBV24-1 and TRBJ2-1, with 15 bases lining up with TRBD2. Germline CDR1 is KGHDR and CDR2 is SFDVKD. J was trimmed by 10 bases and V by 3 bases; bases with no gene match: 6. This CDR3 comprises 16 residues. In DNA, the CDR3 is TGTGCCACCAGTGATCGTGGACTAGCGGGAGGGTTCGAGCAGTTCTTC. Protein sequence: CATSDRGLAGGFEQFF.

V and J are TRBV29-1 and TRBJ2-3, with D unresolved. Trimming stripped 4 bases from V and 0 bases from J, with 5 bases between. The CDR3 is 12 amino acids. CDR1 SQVTM and CDR2 ANQGSEA come from the germline V gene. The CDR3 loop reads CSVVGSTDTQYF. The CDR3 DNA is TGCAGCGTTGTCGGGAGCACAGATACGCAGTATTTT.

This clonotype was observed once. The chain joins TRBV5-6 to TRBJ1-1, with TRBD1 matching over 7 bases. Germline CDR1 and CDR2: SGHDT and YYEEEE. The CDR3 covers 13 residues. Unmatched junction bases numbered 5, after V lost 4 bases and J lost 5 bases. The CDR3 DNA sequence: TGTGCCAGCAGCCTCCGGGACAGTACTGAAGCTTTCTTT. The encoded protein is CASSLRDSTEAFF. The full variable domain, with the rest looked up from reference TRBV5-6 and TRBJ1-1, is DAGVTQSPTHLIKTRGQQVTLRCSPKSGHDTVSWYQQALGQGPQFIFQYYEEEERQRGNFPDRFSGHQFPNYSSELNVNALLLGDSALYLCASSLRDSTEAFFGQGTRLTVV.

The chain has TRBV29-1 and TRBJ1-1; 7 positions agree with TRBD1. The CDR3 runs to 14 residues. V shed 3 bases, J shed 5 bases, and the junction held 9 bases outside the gene matches. CDR1 is SQVTM and CDR2 is ANQGSEA in the germline V gene. The CDR3 DNA follows: TGCAGCGTTGAGGTGACAGGGAGAGATACTGAAGCTTTCTTT. It codes for CSVEVTGRDTEAFF.

This rearrangement joins TRBV6-6 to TRBJ2-3; 7 bases agree with TRBD1. V lost 5 bases, J lost 3 bases, and 11 bases stayed unmatched. The germline V gene encodes CDR1 MNHNY and CDR2 SVGAGI (reference sequence). The CDR3 totals 16 residues. As DNA, the CDR3 is TGTGCCAGCAGTACGAGGACAGGCCTAGGAACAGATACGCAGTATTTT. This gives the protein CASSTRTGLGTDTQYF.